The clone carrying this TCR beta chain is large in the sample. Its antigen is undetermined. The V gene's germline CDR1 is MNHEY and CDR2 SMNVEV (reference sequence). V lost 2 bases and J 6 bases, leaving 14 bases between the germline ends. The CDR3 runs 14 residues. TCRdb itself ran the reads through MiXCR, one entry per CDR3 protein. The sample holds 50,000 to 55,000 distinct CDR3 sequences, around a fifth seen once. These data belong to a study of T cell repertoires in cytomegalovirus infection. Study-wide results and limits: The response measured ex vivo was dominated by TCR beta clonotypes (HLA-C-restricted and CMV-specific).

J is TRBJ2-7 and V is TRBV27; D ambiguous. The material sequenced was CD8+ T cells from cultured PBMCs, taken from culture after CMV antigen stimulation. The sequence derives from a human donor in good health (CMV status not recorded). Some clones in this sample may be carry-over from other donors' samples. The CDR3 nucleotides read TGTGCCAGCAGTTTAGGACCAGCTACGACCGAGCAGTACTTC. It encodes CASSLGPATTEQYF.